The 29 T cell receptor beta chains given below trace back to one sample, sequenced in a study of blood T cell repertoires in COVID-19. Method: immunoSEQ multiplex PCR; TCRdb's copy keeps in-frame clones and lacks some. The table records around 200,000 clones, about 83% of them present only once. The sequencing input was PBMCs or T cells enriched from blood (not recorded which). These receptors came from a man in his forties or fifties with acute COVID-19.

This chain uses TRBV6-5 with TRBJ2-3; D is perhaps TRBD2 (5 bases). In germline, CDR1 is MNHEY, CDR2 SVGAGI. V was trimmed by 6 bases and J by 0 bases, leaving 10 bases between them. The CDR3 has 14 residues. The CDR3 loop reads CASRRLTSTDTQYF. DNA for the CDR3: TGTGCCAGCAGAAGACTAACTAGCACAGATACGCAGTATTTT.

J is TRBJ2-1 and V is TRBV19; tentatively, D is TRBD1 (5 bases). The CDR3 runs 15 residues. In germline, CDR1 is LNHDA, CDR2 SQIVND (reference sequence). Trimming removed 2 bases from V and 3 bases from J, with 11 bases in between. The CDR3 protein is CASSIIQGLYNEQFF. In DNA form, the CDR3 reads TGTGCCAGTAGTATAATCCAGGGCCTCTACAATGAGCAGTTCTTC.

The CDR3 nucleotides read TGTGCCAGCAGCAAATCCCCACGCAGGGGGTGTGAGACCCAGTACTTC. It codes for CASSKSPRRGCETQYF. The chain is built from TRBV21-1 and TRBJ2-5; the table's D gene call, TRBD1, was not cross checked with the DNA. TRBV21-1 is recorded as a pseudogene. CDR3 length: 16 amino acids.

This chain joins TRBV5-1 and TRBJ1-2, with D uncertain. Germline values: CDR1 SGHRS, CDR2 YFSETQ. Trimming shortened V by 0 bases and J by 6 bases, and 12 bases separated the two germline ends. This CDR3 spans 14 amino acids. CDR3 in DNA: TGCGCCAGCAGCTTGGCCGACGAGGTGCATGGCTACACCTTC. Protein product: CASSLADEVHGYTF.

V gene TRBV7-9 combines with J gene TRBJ1-1; 7 bases match TRBD1. With V trimmed by 7 bases and J by 5 bases, 7 bases remained unmatched. There are 13 residues in the CDR3. CDR1 and CDR2 from the germline V gene are SEHNR and FQNEAQ (reference sequence). The CDR3 DNA reads TGTGCCAGCACGAGGGACAGTGGAACTGAAGCTTTCTTT. Protein product: CASTRDSGTEAFF. The entire variable domain, with the rest obtained from reference TRBV7-9 and TRBJ1-1, is as follows: DTGVSQNPRHKITKRGQNVTFRCDPISEHNRLYWYRQTLGQGPEFLTYFQNEAQLEKSRLLSDRFSAERPKGSFSTLEIQRTEQGDSAMYLCASTRDSGTEAFFGQGTRLTVV.

This sequence joins TRBV7-9 and TRBJ2-1; 10 positions agree with TRBD1. CDR3 size: 16 residues. Germline CDR1 SEHNR, CDR2 FQNEAQ (reference sequence). The trim removed 6 bases at V and 10 bases at J, leaving 15 bases unmatched. This CDR3 is CASRIQWDRGAVEQFF. DNA for the CDR3: TGTGCCAGCAGAATACAGTGGGACAGGGGAGCAGTCGAGCAGTTCTTC.

There are a few counts of this clone. The chain has TRBV4-1 and TRBJ1-2, with a weak D call TRBD1 (6 bases). This CDR3 region has 15 residues. Germline V lookup: CDR1 MGHRA, CDR2 YSYEKL. V was clipped by 4 bases and J by 6 bases, with 18 bases between them. CDR3 in amino acids: CASSLHIQGYDGYTF. The CDR3, as DNA: TGCGCCAGCAGCCTCCACATACAGGGTTACGATGGCTACACCTTC.

This rearrangement joins TRBV28 to TRBJ1-1; 8 nucleotides line up with TRBD1. The V segment lost 4 bases and the J segment 1 base; nucleotides outside the gene matches: 5. CDR3 size: 15 residues. Germline assignment: CDR1 MDHEN and CDR2 SYDVKM. The DNA for the CDR3 is TGTGCCAGCAGTTCCTGGACAGGGCAGAACACTGAAGCTTTCTTT. Its protein product is CASSSWTGQNTEAFF.

The chain links TRBV6-5 to TRBJ2-1, with TRBD2 matching 10 bases. Trimming took 5 bases from V and 4 from J; bases not matched to a gene: 2. The CDR3 has 14 residues. Per germline, CDR1 MNHEY and CDR2 SVGAGI. The CDR3 DNA reads as TGTGCCAGCAGTAGGACTAGCGGATACAATGAGCAGTTCTTC. This gives the protein CASSRTSGYNEQFF.

The genes are TRBV5-1 and TRBJ2-5; 8 bases are a match to TRBD2. The V gene end was trimmed by 7 bases and the J gene end by 5 bases; junction bases not matched to a gene: 13. Germline V lookup: CDR1 SGHRS, CDR2 YFSETQ. There are 15 residues in the CDR3. In DNA, the CDR3 is TGCGCCAGCTCACCGGGTAGCGGGGAGACGGAGACCCAGTACTTC. Translating gives CASSPGSGETETQYF.

This clone was seen once. The CDR3: CASSQDLINEQFF. As DNA, the CDR3 is TGTGCCAGCAGCCAAGATCTAATCAATGAGCAGTTCTTC. V is TRBV14 and J is TRBJ2-1; D unclear. The CDR3 extends over 13 amino acids. The V and J ends lost 0 bases and 6 bases respectively, with 6 bases between them. Germline V gene data show CDR1 as SGHDN and CDR2 as FVKESK.

The rearrangement joins TRBV18 to TRBJ1-1; TRBD1 matches at 7 bases. Trimming cost V 3 bases and J 1 base; bases outside gene matches: 11. The CDR3 runs to 17 residues. From germline, CDR1 is KGHSH and CDR2 LQKENI. The CDR3 spells CASSPTRAQGGNTEAFF. DNA for the CDR3: TGTGCCAGCTCACCCACACGTGCCCAGGGGGGGAACACTGAAGCTTTCTTT. Filled out from reference TRBV18 and TRBJ1-1, the complete variable domain reads NAGVMQNPRHLVRRRGQEARLRCSPMKGHSHVYWYRQLPEEGLKFMVYLQKENIIDESGMPKERFSAEFPKEGPSILRIQQVVRGDSAAYFCASSPTRAQGGNTEAFFGQGTRLTVV.

This clone has a single count. The genes are TRBV6-1 and TRBJ2-3; D perhaps matches TRBD2 (6 bases). Looked up from germline, CDR1 is MNHNS and CDR2 is SASEGT. CDR3 length: 14 amino acids. V dropped 3 bases and J dropped 8 bases, with 15 bases sitting between them. This chain's CDR3 is CASSEEGRRGTQYF. The CDR3, as DNA: TGTGCCAGCAGTGAGGAGGGACGGCGGGGTACGCAGTATTTT.

The gene calls are TRBV7-9 and TRBJ2-5, with 7 nucleotides matching TRBD1. Germline CDR1 is SEHNR and CDR2 is FQNEAQ (reference sequence). V shed 10 bases and J 1 base; nucleotides not matched to a gene: 6. This CDR3 has 13 amino acids. CDR3 in amino acids: CATPGTAQETQYF. Written as DNA, the CDR3 is TGTGCCACCCCAGGGACAGCCCAAGAGACCCAGTACTTC.

The rearrangement uses TRBV5-1 and TRBJ2-7, with 7 positions matching TRBD2. CDR1 and CDR2 from the germline V gene are SGHRS and YFSETQ. This CDR3 spans 14 amino acids. The V segment lost 7 bases and the J segment 7 bases; nucleotides outside the gene matches: 14. CDR3 sequence (DNA): TGCGCCAGCGCCCCTGGCGGGGCCGGGGGGGAGCAGTACTTC. It is translated as CASAPGGAGGEQYF.

The chain employs TRBV5-6 and TRBJ2-2, with 7 bases that match TRBD2. This CDR3 has 17 amino acids. Trimming took 3 bases from V and 4 from J; bases not matched to a gene: 12. Germline V lookup: CDR1 SGHDT, CDR2 YYEEEE. CDR3: CASSSISGGGTTGELFF. The CDR3 DNA reads as TGTGCCAGCAGCTCAATATCCGGGGGAGGGACCACCGGGGAGCTGTTTTTT.

The V call is TRBV30, the J call TRBJ2-3, with D possibly being TRBD2 (5 bases). The CDR3 is 13 residues long. Germline assignment: CDR1 GTSNPN and CDR2 SVGIG (reference sequence). V was cut by 5 bases and J by 3 bases, with 12 bases left in between. CDR3 in amino acids: CAWSGISTDTQYF. The CDR3 nucleotides read TGTGCCTGGTCCGGGATAAGTACAGATACGCAGTATTTT. The variable domain in full, with the rest retrieved from reference TRBV30 and TRBJ2-3, is SQTIHQWPATLVQPVGSPLSLECTVEGTSNPNLYWYRQAAGRGLQLLFYSVGIGQISSEVPQNLSASRPQDRQFILSSKKLLLSDSGFYLCAWSGISTDTQYFGPGTRLTVL.

This clone came up a few times. The chain joins TRBV7-3 to TRBJ1-6; 8 nucleotides align to TRBD1. Germline values: CDR1 SGHTA, CDR2 FQGTGA. The ends lost 2 bases at V and 10 bases at J; junction bases unmatched: 10. This CDR3 has 16 amino acids. The CDR3 DNA follows: TGTGCCAGCAGCTTACAAGGGACAGGTCGAGGATCACCCCTCCACTTT. Encoded protein: CASSLQGTGRGSPLHF.

This clone was seen repeatedly, ten times or more. The J gene is TRBJ2-5, the V gene TRBV5-6; 9 bases are shared with TRBD1. The CDR3 loop spans 14 amino acids. Germline-derived CDR1 and CDR2 are SGHDT and YYEEEE. Germline trimming cut 7 bases from V and 3 bases from J; bases unmatched to any gene: 7. CDR3 sequence reads: CASGDRVTKETQYF. CDR3 nucleotide sequence: TGTGCCAGCGGGGACAGGGTAACTAAAGAGACCCAGTACTTC.

The rearrangement links TRBV4-1 to TRBJ1-4; maybe TRBD1 (5 bases). CDR1 MGHRA and CDR2 YSYEKL come from the germline V gene. CDR3 length equals 15 residues. V shed 3 bases and J shed 4 bases, with 12 bases lying between them. CDR3 amino acids: CASSQTGTFNEKLFF. The CDR3 DNA follows: TGCGCCAGCAGCCAGACCGGGACTTTTAATGAAAAACTGTTTTTT.

The chain joins TRBV28 to TRBJ2-7; 12 nucleotides line up with TRBD1. CDR1 and CDR2 (germline): MDHEN, SYDVKM. CDR3 length: 17 amino acids. The V segment lost 6 bases and the J segment 5 bases; nucleotides outside the gene matches: 14. The CDR3 region has the DNA TGTGCCAGCAGCTACTTTTACCGGGACAGGGGGCCGGACGAGCAGTACTTC. Its protein product is CASSYFYRDRGPDEQYF.

The chain joins TRBV14 to TRBJ2-1, with D uncertain. V dropped 2 bases and J dropped 3 bases, with 8 bases sitting between them. Germline CDR1 SGHDN, CDR2 FVKESK. This CDR3 is built from 14 residues. Written as DNA, the CDR3 is TGTGCCAGCAGCCAATCTACCCACTACAATGAGCAGTTCTTC. The encoded protein is CASSQSTHYNEQFF.

This clone was observed a handful of times. V usage is TRBV18 and J usage is TRBJ1-1; possible D gene TRBD1, 6 bases. V lost 3 bases to trimming and J lost 5 bases, with 13 bases between them. Germline V gene lookup returns CDR1 KGHSH and CDR2 LQKENI. The CDR3 sequence is 14 residues long. This CDR3 is CASSPSQGWTEAFF. The CDR3 DNA sequence: TGTGCCAGCTCACCGAGCCAGGGGTGGACTGAAGCTTTCTTT.

The chain links TRBV7-6 to TRBJ2-1, with TRBD2 matching over 11 bases. Per germline, CDR1 SGHVS and CDR2 FNYEAQ. V trimming: 2 bases; J trimming: 5 bases; junction bases outside the gene matches: 2. The length of the CDR3 is 15 residues. The CDR3 region is CASSLLLAGDNEQFF. DNA for the CDR3: TGTGCCAGCAGCTTACTACTAGCGGGAGACAATGAGCAGTTCTTC. Supplemented by reference TRBV7-6 and TRBJ2-1, the full variable domain reads GAGVSQSPRYKVTKRGQDVALRCDPISGHVSLYWYRQALGQGPEFLTYFNYEAQQDKSGLPNDRFSAERPEGSISTLTIQRTEQRDSAMYRCASSLLLAGDNEQFFGPGTRLTVL.

The gene calls are TRBV11-3 and TRBJ2-1, with D maybe TRBD2 (6 bases). The germline V gene encodes CDR1 SGHNT and CDR2 YENEEA. CDR3 length: 13 residues. V lost 2 bases and J lost 7, with 9 bases in between. Here the CDR3 reads CASSLRGWNEQFF. The CDR3 DNA sequence: TGTGCCAGCAGCTTACGGGGGTGGAATGAGCAGTTCTTC.

The J gene is TRBJ2-7, the V gene TRBV30, with 8 bases that match TRBD2. The germline V gene has CDR1 GTSNPN and CDR2 SVGIG (reference sequence). This CDR3 comprises 13 residues. The ends lost 1 base at V and 11 bases at J; junction bases unmatched: 10. CDR3 region: CAWSEPGREVEYF. The CDR3 region has the DNA TGTGCCTGGAGTGAGCCAGGGCGGGAGGTGGAGTACTTC.

CDR3 DNA: TGTGCCAGCAGCTTGGCCGGGACGGGAGTTCATGAGCAGTTCTTC. Encoded protein: CASSLAGTGVHEQFF. This sequence joins TRBV5-4 and TRBJ2-1; maybe TRBD2 (6 bases). Germline V gives CDR1 SGHNT, CDR2 YYREEE (reference sequence). Trimming removed 0 bases at V and 8 bases at J, with 15 bases between. CDR3 length: 15 amino acids.

The chain is built from TRBV30 and TRBJ2-1; no definite D call. CDR3 length equals 14 residues. V shed 4 bases and J shed 0 bases, with 10 bases lying between them. The germline CDR1 and CDR2 sequences are GTSNPN and SVGIG (reference sequence). CDR3 sequence: CAWTVRSSYNEQFF. For the CDR3, the DNA is TGTGCCTGGACGGTGCGGAGCTCCTACAATGAGCAGTTCTTC.

The V gene is TRBV28, the J gene TRBJ1-2, with no clear D. V was shortened by 3 bases and J by 3 bases, with 11 bases between the two germline ends. This CDR3 spans 14 amino acids. Germline V gene lookup returns CDR1 MDHEN and CDR2 SYDVKM. The CDR3 loop reads CASSFLYGDYGYTF. Here the CDR3 DNA reads TGTGCCAGCAGTTTTTTGTACGGAGACTATGGCTACACCTTC.